A selection of T cell receptor beta chains follows, all from one sample in a study of T cells in Graves' hyperthyroidism and ophthalmopathy. A single record per CDR3 protein comes from TCRdb applying MiXCR to the multiplex PCR reads. Of 540,000 or so distinct CDR3 sequences in the sample, approximately 15% are singletons; the top ten hold about 7%. The sequencing sample was made of blood. All receptors come from a woman aged 25 to 39 with Graves' hyperthyroidism. The CDR3 runs from the conserved cysteine through the conserved F or W. Fields, in order: CDR3 DNA, CDR3 protein, clone size, CDR3 length, J gene, V gene, D gene. D genes are given only for firm matches. Size is stated for part of the rows, as once, few or many counts, or as a class when the clone is expanded.

DNA: TGCAGTGCTAGAGGGACTAGCGGCGACAATGAGCAGTTCTTC; CDR3: CSARGTSGDNEQFF; size: .; length: 14; J: TRBJ2-1; V: TRBV20-1; D: TRBD2
DNA: TGTGCCTGGAGGGTCTCAGGGGCAGGGGGCAGGAATGGCTACACCTTC; CDR3: CAWRVSGAGGRNGYTF; size: few; length: 16; J: TRBJ1-2; V: TRBV30; D: TRBD1
DNA: TGCGCCAGCAGCTCGGGCGGGACAGGGAACTCACCCCTCCACTTT; CDR3: CASSSGGTGNSPLHF; size: many; length: 15; J: TRBJ1-6; V: TRBV5-1; D: TRBD1
DNA: TGTGCCTGGAGTAGGGGACAGACCTCCAATGAGCAGTTCTTC; CDR3: CAWSRGQTSNEQFF; size: many; length: 14; J: TRBJ2-1; V: TRBV30; D: TRBD1
DNA: TGCAGTGCTAGAGTGCCCAGAAACTATGGCTACACCTTC; CDR3: CSARVPRNYGYTF; size: many; length: 13; J: TRBJ1-2; V: TRBV20-1; D: .
DNA: TGTGCCAGCAGATCCGGGACAGGGCTTGCAGATACGCAGTATTTT; CDR3: CASRSGTGLADTQYF; size: .; length: 15; J: TRBJ2-3; V: TRBV27; D: TRBD1
DNA: TGTGCCAGCAGCCTTCCGGACTCGGCGGTGGGGTATTTT; CDR3: CASSLPDSAVGYF; size: many; length: 13; J: TRBJ2-3; V: TRBV7-9; D: .
DNA: TGTGCCAGCAGCTTGGATTTGGGCCGAGCTCCGTACTTC; CDR3: CASSLDLGRAPYF; size: many; length: 13; J: TRBJ2-5; V: TRBV5-6; D: .
DNA: TGCGCCAGCAGCCAAGAATCGGACCGAGGACTAGCGGGGATATACAATGAGCAGTTCTTC; CDR3: CASSQESDRGLAGIYNEQFF; size: many; length: 20; J: TRBJ2-1; V: TRBV4-1; D: TRBD2
DNA: TGTGCCAGTAGCATTTTCTCAGGTGGGCGCGGGAGCACCAGGTCCGGGGAGCTGTTTTTT; CDR3: CASSIFSGGRGSTRSGELFF; size: .; length: 20; J: TRBJ2-2; V: TRBV19; D: TRBD2
DNA: TGTGCCAGCAGTTTATTAAGCGGTGGCACTGAAGCTTTCTTT; CDR3: CASSLLSGGTEAFF; size: many; length: 14; J: TRBJ1-1; V: TRBV27; D: .
DNA: TGTGCCAGTTCTCCATCCCGGGCCCTTAGCAATCAGCCCCAGCATTTT; CDR3: CASSPSRALSNQPQHF; size: few; length: 16; J: TRBJ1-5; V: TRBV7-2; D: .
DNA: TGCAGTGCCCTCCCTGGGGCAGGGCGGACCTACGAGCAGTACTTC; CDR3: CSALPGAGRTYEQYF; size: .; length: 15; J: TRBJ2-7; V: TRBV20-1; D: .
DNA: TGCAGCGTTGGGGGCGGGAAGTCCTACGAGCAGTACTTC; CDR3: CSVGGGKSYEQYF; size: many; length: 13; J: TRBJ2-7; V: TRBV29-1; D: .
DNA: TGTGCCAGCAGCCATCACAGGAACTACGAGCAGTACTTC; CDR3: CASSHHRNYEQYF; size: few; length: 13; J: TRBJ2-7; V: TRBV14; D: .
DNA: TGTGCCACCAGTGATAGTTGGACAGGGGCCGGGGGATACAATGAGCAGTTCTTC; CDR3: CATSDSWTGAGGYNEQFF; size: .; length: 18; J: TRBJ2-1; V: TRBV24-1; D: TRBD1
DNA: TGTGCCAGCAGCCCCCCTCGGGGACTAGCGGGGTACAATGAGCAGTTCTTC; CDR3: CASSPPRGLAGYNEQFF; size: many; length: 17; J: TRBJ2-1; V: TRBV7-2; D: TRBD2
DNA: TGCAGCGCCCTGGCTCTAGCGGGAGGGGGGTCCTACAATGAGCAGTTCTTC; CDR3: CSALALAGGGSYNEQFF; size: many; length: 17; J: TRBJ2-1; V: TRBV29-1; D: TRBD2
DNA: TGTGCCAGCTTTTTATCTGGGTACTATGGCTACACCTTC; CDR3: CASFLSGYYGYTF; size: once; length: 13; J: TRBJ1-2; V: TRBV12-3/TRBV12-4; D: .
DNA: TGTGCCAGCAGTCCCGGTGCGACACACAATGAGCAGTTCTTC; CDR3: CASSPGATHNEQFF; size: many; length: 14; J: TRBJ2-1; V: TRBV6-1; D: .
DNA: TGCGCCAGCAGCCAAGTGCGCGGGCGGGAGGCCCTCTCCTACAATGAGCAGTTCTTC; CDR3: CASSQVRGREALSYNEQFF; size: .; length: 19; J: TRBJ2-1; V: TRBV4-1; D: TRBD2
DNA: TGTGCCATCAGTGATGGGACAGCTAACTATAGCTACACCTTC; CDR3: CAISDGTANYSYTF; size: .; length: 14; J: TRBJ1-2; V: TRBV10-3; D: TRBD1
DNA: TGTGCCAGCAGCTTAGTTAGCGGGAGGGCCGCTAGCACAGATACGCAGTATTTT; CDR3: CASSLVSGRAASTDTQYF; size: many; length: 18; J: TRBJ2-3; V: TRBV7-2; D: TRBD2
DNA: TGTGCCAGTACTCATTCCCAGGGCCGTAGCAATCAGCCCCAGCATTTT; CDR3: CASTHSQGRSNQPQHF; size: .; length: 16; J: TRBJ1-5; V: TRBV19; D: .
DNA: TGTGCCTCTGAGGGGGTTACCACTGAAGCTTTCTTT; CDR3: CASEGVTTEAFF; size: many; length: 12; J: TRBJ1-1; V: TRBV2; D: .
DNA: TGTGCCAGCAGCAAGGGACAGGGTCTCGTCGATACGCAGTATTTT; CDR3: CASSKGQGLVDTQYF; size: .; length: 15; J: TRBJ2-3; V: TRBV7-8; D: TRBD1
DNA: TGTGCTAGCAGCCAGGACAAGGGGGAAAAACTGTTTTTT; CDR3: CASSQDKGEKLFF; size: many; length: 13; J: TRBJ1-4; V: TRBV7-7; D: .
DNA: TGCAGTGCTAGCTCCGACAGCCACAATGAAAAACTGTTTTTT; CDR3: CSASSDSHNEKLFF; size: many; length: 14; J: TRBJ1-4; V: TRBV20-1; D: .
DNA: TGTGCCAGCAGTTTAAAGACAGCAGCAGATACGCAGTATTTT; CDR3: CASSLKTAADTQYF; size: many; length: 14; J: TRBJ2-3; V: TRBV28; D: .
DNA: TGTGCACTTAGTCGGACTAGCGTTAGCACCGGGGAGCTGTTTTTT; CDR3: CALSRTSVSTGELFF; size: many; length: 15; J: TRBJ2-2; V: TRBV7-8; D: TRBD2
DNA: TGTGCCAGCAGCTTAGATACGGGGGCTTTTAACGAGCAGTACTTC; CDR3: CASSLDTGAFNEQYF; size: many; length: 15; J: TRBJ2-7; V: TRBV7-2; D: .
DNA: TGCAGTGCTACTCCAGGGACCCCGAATGAGCAGTTCTTC; CDR3: CSATPGTPNEQFF; size: many; length: 13; J: TRBJ2-1; V: TRBV20-1; D: .
DNA: TGTGCCATCAGCCCTCGAACAGGGAACACCGGGGAGCTGTTTTTT; CDR3: CAISPRTGNTGELFF; size: .; length: 15; J: TRBJ2-2; V: TRBV10-3; D: .
DNA: TGTGCCAGCAGCCTCGTCGGGTCCTCTGGAAACACCATATATTTT; CDR3: CASSLVGSSGNTIYF; size: .; length: 15; J: TRBJ1-3; V: TRBV7-3; D: .
DNA: TGTGCCATAGGGGCTAGCGGGAGTCCGAACACCGGGGAGCTGTTTTTT; CDR3: CAIGASGSPNTGELFF; size: many; length: 16; J: TRBJ2-2; V: TRBV10-3; D: TRBD2
DNA: TGTGCCAGCAGCCTAGGTTTCTCACCCCTCCACTTT; CDR3: CASSLGFSPLHF; size: few; length: 12; J: TRBJ1-6; V: TRBV7-8; D: .
DNA: TGCGCCAGCAGCAGTGGGGACAGGGGGCTCGAACCCCTCCACTTT; CDR3: CASSSGDRGLEPLHF; size: few; length: 15; J: TRBJ1-6; V: TRBV5-1; D: TRBD1
DNA: TGTGCCAGCAGTTACGGTCTGGGCACCCCTGGAAACACCATATATTTT; CDR3: CASSYGLGTPGNTIYF; size: few; length: 16; J: TRBJ1-3; V: TRBV6-5; D: .
DNA: TGCAGTGCTGGGAAGGGGCTAGCGGGATATAGTGAGCAGTTCTTC; CDR3: CSAGKGLAGYSEQFF; size: many; length: 15; J: TRBJ2-1; V: TRBV20-1; D: TRBD2
DNA: TGTGCCAGCAGCCGCTCCGGGAACTCGGCGGATACGCAGTATTTT; CDR3: CASSRSGNSADTQYF; size: .; length: 15; J: TRBJ2-3; V: TRBV11-2; D: .
DNA: TGTGCCAGCAGCTTCATCCGGGACAAGGCCCTGGGCTCGGTGAGGACTGGGGCCAACGTCCTGACTTTC; CDR3: CASSFIRDKALGSVRTGANVLTF; size: .; length: 23; J: TRBJ2-6; V: TRBV5-8; D: .
DNA: TGTGCCAGCTCCTCGCAGGGGGGCGATCAGCCCCAGCATTTT; CDR3: CASSSQGGDQPQHF; size: .; length: 14; J: TRBJ1-5; V: TRBV28; D: TRBD1